Reported below is one T cell receptor beta chain. The CDR3 contains 15 residues. Germline values: CDR1 SGHDT, CDR2 YYEEEE. The V end was cut by 0 bases, the J end by 0 bases, with 9 bases between. Across 24 US areas, participants ranged in age from about 18 to 89 years. The data belong to a study of blood T cell repertoires in COVID-19. As for the study in general: PBMCs, B-cell-depleted T cells, or T cells were the source of the cDNA or gDNA that made up the material.

In the original workflow: Estimation of nucleated cell counts relied on the amplification of reference gene primers. The assay was immunoSEQ multiplex PCR, and TCRdb's table has in-frame clones only and misses some. V, J and clone size were drawn from that table, and D and trimming were deduced from the DNA. This table holds about 150,000 clones, 88% found once. Input material: PBMCs or T cells enriched from blood (not recorded which). The origin of this receptor is a woman in her 50s who had recovered from COVID-19. The chain links TRBV5-6 to TRBJ1-1; no definite D call. The DNA of the CDR3 is TGTGCCAGCAGCTTGGGGCAGCGGTTGAACACTGAAGCTTTCTTT. Protein sequence: CASSLGQRLNTEAFF.